This TCR beta chain was obtained from a study of shared clonotypes between healthy human individuals. Positively selected for CCR7, the CD45RO-negative cells used as naive CD8 cells excluded terminally differentiated effector memory CD45RA+ cells. Participating donors were healthy, HIV-negative adults free of recent acute infections or vaccinations. In the original analysis: Junction-only sequences without quality scores were provided by ImmunoSEQ, so filtering was different. Assay: immunoSEQ multiplex PCR; the TCRdb copy retains only in-frame clones and omits some. That table furnishes V, J and clone size, whereas the DNA furnished D and trimming. The sample lists around 2,000,000 clones, roughly 94% occurring once. Germline values: CDR1 SGDLS, CDR2 YYNGEE. V gave up 7 bases and J gave up 2 bases, with 14 bases separating them. This CDR3 is built from 14 residues.

The TCR originated in a man between 18 and 35 years old in good health. The gene calls are TRBV9 and TRBJ2-3; tentatively, D is TRBD1 (6 bases). Sequencing was performed on naive CD8+ T cells sorted from blood. CDR3 DNA sequence: TGTGCCAGCGGTCAAACAGGGTACACAGATACGCAGTATTTT. Translated, it gives CASGQTGYTDTQYF.